One sample yielded the 27 T cell receptor beta chains listed below, sequenced in a study of OX40 agonist ivuxolimab in advanced cancers. Sequenced by immunoSEQ multiplex PCR; TCRdb stores in-frame clones only, minus some. The sample lists about 100,000 clones; 70% to 90% were seen once. The specimen comprised CD4+ or CD8+ T cells sorted from blood, sampled in a trial of the OX40 agonist ivuxolimab. The source is an adult with an advanced solid tumor such as melanoma, head and neck, liver or kidney cancer.

V usage is TRBV27 and J usage is TRBJ2-2; D unclear. In germline, CDR1 is MNHEY, CDR2 SMNVEV (reference sequence). This CDR3 is built from 15 residues. The V end lost 3 bases, the J end lost 4 bases, and 12 bases lay between the germline ends. The CDR3 sequence: CASSFSSRGTGELFF. The CDR3 nucleotides are TGTGCCAGCAGTTTCTCAAGCCGCGGCACCGGGGAGCTGTTTTTT.

The table lists this clone with a count of one. This chain joins TRBV6-6 and TRBJ2-2; unclear D gene. The V gene's germline CDR1 is MNHNY and CDR2 SVGAGI (reference sequence). This CDR3 is 14 amino acids long. V was clipped by 2 bases and J by 5 bases, with 9 bases between them. This CDR3 is CASSYTPTTGELFF. The CDR3 nucleotides read TGTGCCAGCAGTTACACCCCTACGACCGGGGAGCTGTTTTTT.

This chain connects TRBV7-8 to TRBJ2-1, with D perhaps matching TRBD1 or TRBD2 (6 bases each). Germline lookup yields CDR1 SGHVS and CDR2 FQNEAQ. V was clipped by 1 base and J by 4 bases, with 17 bases between them. The CDR3 extends over 17 amino acids. CDR3: CASSLGYQGRLYNEQFF. CDR3 in DNA: TGTGCCAGCAGCTTAGGTTACCAGGGGAGGTTGTACAATGAGCAGTTCTTC. The full variable domain, in which reference TRBV7-8 and TRBJ2-1 provide the parts outside the CDR3, is GAGVSQSPRYKVAKRGQDVALRCDPISGHVSLFWYQQALGQGPEFLTYFQNEAQLDKSGLPSDRFFAERPEGSVSTLKIQRTQQEDSAVYLCASSLGYQGRLYNEQFFGPGTRLTVL.

This chain connects TRBV7-2 to TRBJ2-3, with unresolved D. This CDR3 has 14 amino acids. V gave up 8 bases and J gave up 5 bases, with 17 bases separating them. Germline V gives CDR1 SGHTA, CDR2 FQGNSA. The CDR3 sequence: CASGRDPAIDTQYF. In DNA, the CDR3 is TGTGCCAGCGGACGTGACCCCGCGATAGATACGCAGTATTTT. The complete variable domain, with remaining parts taken from reference TRBV7-2 and TRBJ2-3, reads GAGVSQSPSNKVTEKGKDVELRCDPISGHTALYWYRQSLGQGLEFLIYFQGNSAPDKSGLPSDRFSAERTGGSVSTLTIQRTQQEDSAVYLCASGRDPAIDTQYFGPGTRLTVL.

V is TRBV5-1 and J is TRBJ1-3, with D perhaps matching TRBD1 (5 bases). The CDR3 length is 17 residues. V lost 0 bases and J lost 0, with 13 bases in between. Germline V lookup: CDR1 SGHRS, CDR2 YFSETQ. As DNA, the CDR3 is TGCGCCAGCAGCTTGGTAGCAGGAGGGGTCTCTGGAAACACCATATATTTT. Translated: CASSLVAGGVSGNTIYF.

This clone was detected a few times. The J gene is TRBJ2-7, the V gene TRBV28, with D perhaps TRBD2 (5 bases). Trimming removed 7 bases from V and 9 bases from J, with 13 bases in between. CDR1 is MDHEN, CDR2 SYDVKM, per germline. The CDR3 sequence is 11 residues long. Written as DNA, the CDR3 is TGTGCCAGCACTGGCGAGGGCGGGCAGTACTTC. It is translated as CASTGEGGQYF.

This chain uses TRBV23-1 with TRBJ2-7; D possibly matches TRBD1 or TRBD2 (5 bases each). TRBV23-1 is sorted into the ORF group, with uncertain function. V was pared by 3 bases and J by 7 bases, with 13 bases between. The CDR3 consists of 13 residues. This CDR3 reads CASSHYGWGEQYF. In DNA, the CDR3 is TGCGCCAGCAGTCACTATGGGTGGGGGGAGCAGTACTTC.

The rearrangement uses TRBV27 and TRBJ2-6; D remains ambiguous. The CDR3 has 13 residues. The germline V gene has CDR1 MNHEY and CDR2 SMNVEV (reference sequence). The germline V and J ends were trimmed by 3 bases and 0 bases, with 0 bases remaining between them. CDR3 residues: CASSFSGANVLTF. The CDR3 DNA reads TGTGCCAGCAGTTTCTCTGGGGCCAACGTCCTGACTTTC.

V gene TRBV5-1 combines with J gene TRBJ2-7; D is possibly TRBD2 (5 bases). Deletions cut 0 bases from V and 0 bases from J, with 10 bases between. CDR1 is SGHRS, CDR2 YFSETQ, per germline. The CDR3 contains 15 residues. Written as DNA, the CDR3 is TGCGCCAGCAGCTTGGCCTTAGGGAGCTCCTACGAGCAGTACTTC. Protein sequence: CASSLALGSSYEQYF.

The V gene is TRBV7-1, the J gene TRBJ2-7; no definite D call. TRBV7-1 is an open reading frame whose function is uncertain. This CDR3 is 12 amino acids long. Trimming removed 4 bases at V and 3 bases at J, with 7 bases between. The CDR3 protein is CASSLGRYEQYF. CDR3 sequence (DNA): TGTGCCAGCAGCTTGGGTCGCTACGAGCAGTACTTC.

The J gene is TRBJ2-7, the V gene TRBV5-1; 10 nucleotides match TRBD1. J gave up 3 bases and V 5 bases, and 5 bases lay outside the gene matches. CDR1 is SGHRS, CDR2 YFSETQ, per germline. This CDR3 is 14 amino acids long. In DNA form, the CDR3 reads TGCGCCAGCAGAAGGACAGGGGGATTCTACGAGCAGTACTTC. It codes for CASRRTGGFYEQYF.

This sequence joins TRBV7-3 and TRBJ2-2; TRBD2 might be the D (5 bases). V lost 1 base, J lost 4 bases, and 13 bases lay in between. This CDR3 contains 16 residues. Germline lookup yields CDR1 SGHTA and CDR2 FQGTGA. The DNA for the CDR3 is TGTGCCAGCAGCTTAATGAGGGTATTCCTCACCGGGGAGCTGTTTTTT. The encoded protein is CASSLMRVFLTGELFF. The whole variable domain, remainder taken from reference TRBV7-3 and TRBJ2-2, is GAGVSQTPSNKVTEKGKYVELRCDPISGHTALYWYRQSLGQGPEFLIYFQGTGAADDSGLPNDRFFAVRPEGSVSTLKIQRTERGDSAVYLCASSLMRVFLTGELFFGEGSRLTVL.

V is TRBV6-4 and J is TRBJ2-1; 9 bases map to TRBD2. Germline V gene lookup returns CDR1 MRHNA and CDR2 SNTAGT. V trimming: 4 bases; J trimming: 6 bases; junction bases outside the gene matches: 13. The CDR3 is made up of 17 amino acids. This CDR3 reads CASSAPFSGSRGNEQFF. CDR3 in DNA: TGTGCCAGCAGTGCTCCTTTTAGCGGGAGTCGGGGCAATGAGCAGTTCTTC.

The J gene is TRBJ1-5, the V gene TRBV7-2; the match to TRBD1 covers 8 bases. V trimming: 2 bases; J trimming: 11 bases; junction bases outside the gene matches: 8. CDR1 is SGHTA, CDR2 FQGNSA, per germline. This CDR3 has 14 residues. The CDR3 region is CASSLSHRGGSQHF. As DNA, the CDR3 is TGTGCCAGCAGCTTAAGTCACAGGGGGGGGTCCCAGCATTTT.

The chain combines TRBV23-1 with TRBJ2-7, with a weak D call TRBD2 (5 bases). TRBV23-1 is known as an ORF, though its function is uncertain. V lost 6 bases to trimming and J lost 0 bases, with 15 bases between them. The CDR3 contains 15 residues. DNA of the CDR3: TGCGCCAGCAGGCCCAGCGGCCAAGACTCCTACGAGCAGTACTTC. Translating gives CASRPSGQDSYEQYF.

This clone was found a few times. This chain joins TRBV7-7 and TRBJ2-6; 8 bases are a match to TRBD1. Germline CDR1 SSHAT, CDR2 FNYEAQ (reference sequence). This CDR3 spans 16 amino acids. J was trimmed by 0 bases and V by 5 bases; bases with no gene match: 3. The CDR3 sequence: CASSPTGGSGANVLTF. The CDR3 region has the DNA TGTGCCAGCAGCCCTACAGGGGGCTCTGGGGCCAACGTCCTGACTTTC. The variable domain in full, with the rest retrieved from reference TRBV7-7 and TRBJ2-6, is GAGVSQSPRYKVTKRGQDVTLRCDPISSHATLYWYQQALGQGPEFLTYFNYEAQPDKSGLPSDRFSAERPEGSISTLTIQRTEQRDSAMYRCASSPTGGSGANVLTFGAGSRLTVL.

CDR3 DNA sequence: TGTGCCAGCAGCGTACAGGCAACCGCCGGTGGCTACACCTTC. Amino acid sequence: CASSVQATAGGYTF. The chain joins TRBV9 to TRBJ1-2, with D hard to call. CDR3 size: 14 residues. Looked up from germline, CDR1 is SGDLS and CDR2 is YYNGEE. The V gene lost 1 base and the J gene lost 7 bases, with 14 bases spanning the gap.

The chain combines TRBV5-1 with TRBJ1-4; 10 positions agree with TRBD1. CDR3 size: 16 residues. With V trimmed by 4 bases and J by 8 bases, 11 bases remained unmatched. Germline loops: CDR1 SGHRS, CDR2 YFSETQ. CDR3 bases: TGCGCCAGCAGCGCTTACCCGGGACAGGGGTTCGAAAAACTGTTTTTT. It translates to CASSAYPGQGFEKLFF.

The CDR3 nucleotides are TGTGCCAGCAGCTTGCTTCTCTCTGGAAACACCATATATTTT. Translating it yields CASSLLLSGNTIYF. The V and J genes are TRBV7-9 and TRBJ1-3; D gene unclear. CDR1 is SEHNR, CDR2 FQNEAQ, per germline (reference sequence). The CDR3 extends over 14 amino acids. V lost 3 bases to trimming and J lost 0 bases, with 6 bases between them.

The rearrangement joins TRBV6-5 to TRBJ2-5; TRBD1 aligns across 8 bases. V was clipped by 5 bases and J by 4 bases; unmatched bases: 3. The CDR3 is 13 amino acids. Germline V lookup: CDR1 MNHEY, CDR2 SVGAGI. CDR3 sequence: CASSKTGGETQYF. DNA for the CDR3: TGTGCCAGCAGTAAAACAGGGGGAGAGACCCAGTACTTC.

The rearrangement links TRBV25-1 to TRBJ1-6; D gene ambiguous. Trimming removed 8 bases from V and 10 bases from J, with 15 bases in between. The CDR3 has 13 residues. Germline values: CDR1 MGHDK, CDR2 SYGVNS. CDR3: CASRAGGRSPLHF. CDR3 DNA: TGTGCCAGCCGGGCGGGAGGTCGATCACCCCTCCACTTT.

Here the CDR3 reads CASSLAGGRNIQYF. CDR3 in DNA: TGCGCCAGCAGCTTGGCGGGCGGGAGAAACATTCAGTACTTC. The V and J genes are TRBV5-1 and TRBJ2-4; 7 bases align to TRBD2. Germline trimming cut 0 bases from V and 6 bases from J; bases unmatched to any gene: 3. Germline V gene lookup returns CDR1 SGHRS and CDR2 YFSETQ. The CDR3 is 14 residues long.

On this clone itself: Compared with germline, one end of the junction differs, possibly owing to a read error. The CDR3 sequence is CASSLHNNGRPTVF. As DNA, the CDR3 is TGTGCCAGCAGTTTGCATAACAACGGACGCCCGACCGTCTTC. The chain recombines TRBV28 with TRBJ2-7, with unresolved D. CDR3 size: 14 residues. CDR1 and CDR2 from the germline V gene are MDHEN and SYDVKM.

V gene TRBV4-1 combines with J gene TRBJ1-2; D is unclear. The CDR3 contains 14 residues. CDR1 is MGHRA and CDR2 is YSYEKL in the germline V gene. Trimming pared 1 base from V and 7 bases from J, leaving 13 bases between. The CDR3: CASSQVWGGGGYTF. CDR3 nucleotide sequence: TGCGCCAGCAGCCAAGTTTGGGGAGGAGGTGGCTACACCTTC.

The rearrangement uses TRBV5-1 and TRBJ2-2, with TRBD1 identical over 9 bases. The CDR3 sequence is 17 residues long. Trimming removed 4 bases from V and 2 bases from J; junction bases left unmatched: 9. Germline CDR1 and CDR2: SGHRS and YFSETQ. CDR3 coding DNA: TGCGCCAGCAGCCGCCTAGGGACAGGGACTAACACCGGGGAGCTGTTTTTT. This codes for CASSRLGTGTNTGELFF.

V usage is TRBV10-3 and J usage is TRBJ2-1; D is possibly TRBD2 (6 bases). This CDR3 contains 13 residues. The germline V gene has CDR1 ENHRY and CDR2 SYGVKD. V was cut by 6 bases and J by 6 bases, with 12 bases left in between. The CDR3 reads CAIREGGSNEQFF. Written as DNA, the CDR3 is TGTGCCATCAGGGAGGGCGGTAGCAATGAGCAGTTCTTC.

The V call is TRBV15, the J call TRBJ1-4; 7 bases agree with TRBD1. Germline lookup yields CDR1 LNHNV and CDR2 YYDKDF (reference sequence). The junction had 5 bases not matched to a gene; V was cut back by 5 bases and J by 5 bases. This CDR3 has 14 residues. DNA of the CDR3: TGTGCCACCAGCCCCGGGACAGTAAATGAAAAACTGTTTTTT. Encoded protein: CATSPGTVNEKLFF. Together with reference TRBV15 and TRBJ1-4, the CDR3 gives the full variable domain: DAMVIQNPRYQVTQFGKPVTLSCSQTLNHNVMYWYQQKSSQAPKLLFHYYDKDFNNEADTPDNFQSRRPNTSFCFLDIRSPGLGDTAMYLCATSPGTVNEKLFFGSGTQLSVL.